A selection of T cell receptor beta chains follows, all from one sample in a study of control samples from healthy donors and cancer patients. The table came from immunoSEQ multiplex PCR; TCRdb's copy has only in-frame clones and leaves some out. The sample consists of 70,000 to 90,000 clones, around 94% of them appearing once. Sequencing was performed on blood. Receptors were obtained from a woman between 18 and 29 years old in good health. CDR3s include the opening cysteine and the closing phenylalanine or tryptophan. Each record gives: J gene, clone size, V gene, D gene, CDR3 protein, CDR3 DNA. The D gene is left open where the match is weak. A row's size may be missing; if present it is once, few, many or a size class.

j_call: TRBJ2-7
clone_size: once
v_call: TRBV28
d_call: NA
cdr3_aa: CASSFGPKNPYEQYF
cdr3_nt: TGTGCCAGCAGTTTTGGACCAAAAAATCCCTACGAGCAGTACTTC

j_call: TRBJ2-5
clone_size: NA
v_call: TRBV5-4
d_call: NA
cdr3_aa: CASSIFTSQETQYF
cdr3_nt: TGTGCCAGCAGCATCTTCACGTCTCAAGAGACCCAGTACTTC

j_call: TRBJ1-2
clone_size: NA
v_call: TRBV15
d_call: TRBD1
cdr3_aa: CATSRTTTGDYGYTF
cdr3_nt: TGTGCCACCAGCAGAACCACGACAGGGGACTATGGCTACACCTTC

j_call: TRBJ2-7
clone_size: NA
v_call: TRBV4-1
d_call: NA
cdr3_aa: CASSSNYEQYF
cdr3_nt: TGCGCCAGCAGTTCTAACTACGAGCAGTACTTC

j_call: TRBJ2-1
clone_size: NA
v_call: TRBV5-4
d_call: NA
cdr3_aa: CASSPETRYNEQFF
cdr3_nt: TGTGCCAGCAGCCCCGAGACTAGATACAATGAGCAGTTCTTC

j_call: TRBJ2-2
clone_size: NA
v_call: TRBV19
d_call: NA
cdr3_aa: CASSIVRGHTGELFF
cdr3_nt: TGTGCCAGTAGTATTGTGAGGGGTCACACCGGGGAGCTGTTTTTT

j_call: TRBJ1-1
clone_size: NA
v_call: TRBV7-9
d_call: NA
cdr3_aa: CASSPLRLEAFF
cdr3_nt: TGTGCCAGCAGCCCCCTGAGGCTTGAAGCTTTCTTT

j_call: TRBJ2-1
clone_size: NA
v_call: TRBV6-4
d_call: NA
cdr3_aa: CASSGQDEGEQFF
cdr3_nt: TGTGCCAGCAGTGGTCAGGACGAGGGTGAGCAGTTCTTC

j_call: TRBJ2-2
clone_size: NA
v_call: TRBV4-3
d_call: NA
cdr3_aa: CASSQEGRSTGELFF
cdr3_nt: TGCGCCAGCAGCCAAGAAGGCAGATCTACCGGGGAGCTGTTTTTT

j_call: TRBJ2-1
clone_size: NA
v_call: TRBV21-1
d_call: NA
cdr3_aa: CASSKPTGPYNEQFF
cdr3_nt: TGTGCCAGCAGCAAACCCACGGGACCCTACAATGAGCAGTTCTTC

j_call: TRBJ1-1
clone_size: NA
v_call: TRBV6-2/TRBV6-3
d_call: NA
cdr3_aa: CASSRAPGGNTEAFF
cdr3_nt: TGTGCCAGCAGTCGCGCCCCCGGCGGCAACACTGAAGCTTTCTTT

j_call: TRBJ1-2
clone_size: NA
v_call: TRBV4-2
d_call: NA
cdr3_aa: CASSQVVGSNYGYTF
cdr3_nt: TGTGCCAGCAGCCAAGTCGTAGGGTCTAACTATGGCTACACCTTC

j_call: TRBJ2-1
clone_size: NA
v_call: TRBV28
d_call: TRBD2
cdr3_aa: CASSLYTSGSHEQFF
cdr3_nt: TGTGCCAGCAGTTTATATACTAGCGGGAGCCATGAGCAGTTCTTC

j_call: TRBJ2-1
clone_size: NA
v_call: TRBV9
d_call: TRBD2
cdr3_aa: CASSPSAGGFSYEQFF
cdr3_nt: TGTGCCAGCAGCCCCTCAGCGGGGGGCTTTTCCTATGAGCAGTTCTTC

j_call: TRBJ2-1
clone_size: NA
v_call: TRBV5-1
d_call: NA
cdr3_aa: CASSLGSRNEQFF
cdr3_nt: TGCGCCAGCAGCTTGGGCTCCCGTAATGAGCAGTTCTTC

j_call: TRBJ1-1
clone_size: NA
v_call: TRBV19
d_call: NA
cdr3_aa: CASSPLQGTPFF
cdr3_nt: TGTGCCAGTAGTCCGCTCCAGGGGACGCCTTTCTTT

j_call: TRBJ2-7
clone_size: NA
v_call: TRBV12-3/TRBV12-4
d_call: NA
cdr3_aa: CASSSDGVEQYF
cdr3_nt: TGTGCCAGCAGTTCGGACGGGGTCGAGCAGTACTTC

j_call: TRBJ2-2
clone_size: NA
v_call: TRBV6-6
d_call: NA
cdr3_aa: CASKWDGGTGELFF
cdr3_nt: TGTGCCAGCAAATGGGACGGGGGAACCGGGGAGCTGTTTTTT

j_call: TRBJ1-1
clone_size: NA
v_call: TRBV18
d_call: NA
cdr3_aa: CASSRGGLGIVTEAFF
cdr3_nt: TGTGCCAGCTCACGAGGGGGGCTGGGGATCGTCACTGAAGCTTTCTTT

j_call: TRBJ1-1
clone_size: NA
v_call: TRBV9
d_call: TRBD1
cdr3_aa: CASSVGSGGGTEAFF
cdr3_nt: TGTGCCAGCAGCGTAGGTTCAGGGGGTGGGACTGAAGCTTTCTTT

j_call: TRBJ2-7
clone_size: NA
v_call: TRBV27
d_call: NA
cdr3_aa: CASSLKYETGYEQYF
cdr3_nt: TGTGCCAGCAGTTTAAAGTACGAAACGGGATACGAGCAGTACTTC

j_call: TRBJ2-6
clone_size: NA
v_call: TRBV19
d_call: TRBD1
cdr3_aa: CASSILGTGASGANVLTF
cdr3_nt: TGTGCCAGTAGTATCTTGGGGACAGGGGCTTCAGGGGCCAACGTCCTGACTTTC

j_call: TRBJ1-5
clone_size: NA
v_call: TRBV2
d_call: TRBD1
cdr3_aa: CASSEVRGNQPQHF
cdr3_nt: TGTGCCAGCAGTGAAGTCAGGGGGAATCAGCCCCAGCATTTT

j_call: TRBJ2-1
clone_size: NA
v_call: TRBV28
d_call: NA
cdr3_aa: CASSSQGYNEQFF
cdr3_nt: TGTGCCAGCAGTTCACAGGGCTACAATGAGCAGTTCTTC

j_call: TRBJ2-6
clone_size: once
v_call: TRBV4-1
d_call: NA
cdr3_aa: CASSQDLGTGANVLTF
cdr3_nt: TGCGCCAGCAGCCAAGATTTGGGGACTGGGGCCAACGTCCTGACTTTC

j_call: TRBJ2-5
clone_size: NA
v_call: TRBV23-1
d_call: NA
cdr3_aa: CASSQWETQYF
cdr3_nt: TGCGCCAGCAGTCAATGGGAGACCCAGTACTTC

j_call: TRBJ2-2
clone_size: NA
v_call: TRBV7-9
d_call: NA
cdr3_aa: CASTITGSLGELFF
cdr3_nt: TGTGCCAGCACGATAACAGGCTCCCTCGGGGAGCTGTTTTTT

j_call: TRBJ1-2
clone_size: NA
v_call: TRBV24-1
d_call: NA
cdr3_aa: CATSDGGSYGYTF
cdr3_nt: TGTGCCACCAGTGATGGGGGAAGCTATGGCTACACCTTC

j_call: TRBJ2-7
clone_size: NA
v_call: TRBV9
d_call: TRBD1
cdr3_aa: CASSVGTGGPHEQYF
cdr3_nt: TGTGCCAGCAGCGTCGGGACAGGGGGCCCTCACGAGCAGTACTTC

j_call: TRBJ1-6
clone_size: NA
v_call: TRBV28
d_call: NA
cdr3_aa: CASSLLGSSYNSPLHF
cdr3_nt: TGTGCCAGCAGTTTATTAGGCAGCTCCTATAATTCACCCCTCCACTTT

j_call: TRBJ2-3
clone_size: NA
v_call: TRBV9
d_call: NA
cdr3_aa: CASSVVSGGTSTDTQYF
cdr3_nt: TGTGCCAGCAGCGTAGTTTCGGGTGGAACTAGCACAGATACGCAGTATTTT

j_call: TRBJ2-3
clone_size: NA
v_call: TRBV5-4
d_call: TRBD2
cdr3_aa: CASSLSGGLTDTQYF
cdr3_nt: TGTGCCAGCAGCTTAAGCGGGGGCCTCACAGATACGCAGTATTTT

j_call: TRBJ2-1
clone_size: NA
v_call: TRBV2
d_call: TRBD2
cdr3_aa: CASSVSGRGSEQFF
cdr3_nt: TGTGCCAGCAGTGTCAGCGGGAGGGGGAGTGAGCAGTTCTTC

j_call: TRBJ2-1
clone_size: NA
v_call: TRBV9
d_call: TRBD2
cdr3_aa: CASSVDSEAGVLYNEQFF
cdr3_nt: TGTGCCAGCAGCGTAGATTCGGAGGCGGGGGTCTTGTACAATGAGCAGTTCTTC

j_call: TRBJ1-3
clone_size: NA
v_call: TRBV28
d_call: TRBD1
cdr3_aa: CASSLDRKTRNTIYF
cdr3_nt: TGTGCCAGCAGCCTGGACAGGAAGACAAGAAACACCATATATTTT

j_call: TRBJ1-6
clone_size: few
v_call: TRBV27
d_call: TRBD1
cdr3_aa: CASGLTGQESPLHF
cdr3_nt: TGTGCCAGCGGTTTGACAGGGCAGGAGTCACCCCTCCACTTT

j_call: TRBJ1-5
clone_size: NA
v_call: TRBV15
d_call: NA
cdr3_aa: CATSQINQPQHF
cdr3_nt: TGTGCCACCAGCCAAATAAATCAGCCCCAGCATTTT

j_call: TRBJ2-5
clone_size: once
v_call: TRBV19
d_call: NA
cdr3_aa: CASSIPGMETQYF
cdr3_nt: TGTGCCAGTAGTATTCCTGGAATGGAGACCCAGTACTTC

j_call: TRBJ2-7
clone_size: NA
v_call: TRBV18
d_call: TRBD1
cdr3_aa: CASSPRQGDYEQYF
cdr3_nt: TGTGCCAGCTCACCCCGACAGGGGGACTACGAGCAGTACTTC

j_call: TRBJ2-5
clone_size: NA
v_call: TRBV7-3
d_call: TRBD2
cdr3_aa: CASSSLAGEETQYF
cdr3_nt: TGTGCCAGCAGCTCACTAGCGGGGGAAGAGACCCAGTACTTC

j_call: TRBJ1-2
clone_size: once
v_call: TRBV28
d_call: NA
cdr3_aa: CASSSGPGGYTF
cdr3_nt: TGTGCCAGCAGTTCAGGACCGGGAGGCTACACCTTC